These 25 T cell receptor beta chains came from one sample sequenced in a study of T cells in Graves' hyperthyroidism and ophthalmopathy (dated by TCRdb to 2018 to 2020). Receptors were amplified or captured by multiplex PCR. This sample was sequenced with an Illumina HiSeq 2000. TCR beta CDR3 regions were amplified from RNA transcripts. A first-round RT-PCR of the TCR CDR3 used the HTBI primer set with the Qiagen OneStep RT-PCR kit. Starting from the raw public reads, TCRdb applied fastp trimming at Q25, assembled clones with MiXCR and retained in-frame beta chains. Rows are unified per CDR3 protein, each entry keeping the most common DNA and genes. The sample contains approximately 410,000 distinct CDR3 sequences, roughly 15% of them found a single time. Approximately 5.8% of the sample is held by the ten biggest clonotypes. The sample consisted of blood. The receptor source for this set is a woman aged 18-30 years with Graves' hyperthyroidism.

In this sample, this clonotype turned up a few times. This rearrangement joins TRBV5-1 to TRBJ2-2, with 9 bases fitting TRBD2. This CDR3 contains 16 residues. Trimming cost V 10 bases and J 0 bases; bases outside gene matches: 10. Looked up from germline, CDR1 is SGHRS and CDR2 is YFSETQ. The CDR3 region is CASSSGINANTGELFF. In DNA, the CDR3 is TGCGCCTCGTCTAGCGGGATAAACGCGAACACCGGGGAGCTGTTTTTT.

This clonotype was seen at least ten times. V and J are TRBV11-1 and TRBJ1-1; D is undetermined. Trimming removed 2 bases at V and 0 bases at J, with 13 bases between. Looked up from germline, CDR1 is SGHAT and CDR2 is FQDESV (reference sequence). This CDR3 contains 16 residues. The CDR3 DNA reads TGTGCCAGCAGCTTATCTGGAAAAGGGATGAACACTGAAGCTTTCTTT. It encodes CASSLSGKGMNTEAFF. The variable domain in full, completed from reference TRBV11-1 and TRBJ1-1, reads EAEVAQSPRYKITEKSQAVAFWCDPISGHATLYWYRQILGQGPELLVQFQDESVVDDSQLPKDRFSAERLKGVDSTLKIQPAELGDSAMYLCASSLSGKGMNTEAFFGQGTRLTVV.

This clonotype appeared many times. V usage is TRBV3-1 and J usage is TRBJ1-1; D gene unclear. V was shortened by 2 bases and J by 0 bases, with 13 bases between the two germline ends. Germline V gives CDR1 LGHDT, CDR2 YNNKEL (reference sequence). The CDR3 loop spans 16 amino acids. The chain's CDR3 is CASSQYLDIMNTEAFF. The DNA of the CDR3 is TGTGCCAGCAGCCAATACTTGGATATAATGAACACTGAAGCTTTCTTT. Variable domain in full (rest from reference TRBV3-1 and TRBJ1-1): DTAVSQTPKYLVTQMGNDKSIKCEQNLGHDTMYWYKQDSKKFLKIMFSYNNKELIINETVPNRFSPKSPDKAHLNLHINSLELGDSAVYFCASSQYLDIMNTEAFFGQGTRLTVV.

In this sample, this clonotype turned up many times. The CDR3 loop reads CASSLSGLAGANEQFF. CDR3 bases: TGTGCCAGCAGTTTATCAGGACTAGCGGGAGCAAATGAGCAGTTCTTC. The chain joins TRBV12-3 or TRBV12-4 to TRBJ2-1; TRBD2 agrees at 13 bases. The V segment lost 2 bases and the J segment 7 bases; nucleotides outside the gene matches: 5. This CDR3 has 16 residues.

Worth noting for this clonotype: A much larger clone differs from this one at a single base, so this may be a read error. The V and J genes are TRBV6-2 or TRBV6-3 and TRBJ1-1; 8 nucleotides match TRBD1. The CDR3 runs to 16 residues. Germline CDR1 and CDR2: MNHEY and SVGEGT. J was trimmed by 1 base and V by 5 bases; bases with no gene match: 9. CDR3 bases: TGTGCCAGCAGTACCTACAGGGGGTCAGGGAACACTGAAGCTTTCTTT. Its translation: CASSTYRGSGNTEAFF.

This clonotype has a count of ten or more. The V call is TRBV28, the J call TRBJ2-5; 9 nucleotides align to TRBD1. Germline trimming cut 2 bases from V and 4 bases from J; bases unmatched to any gene: 2. Germline CDR1 MDHEN, CDR2 SYDVKM. The CDR3 has 14 residues. CDR3 protein: CASSLTGGPETQYF. CDR3 bases: TGTGCCAGCAGTTTAACAGGGGGCCCAGAGACCCAGTACTTC.

This clonotype was seen many times. The rearrangement joins TRBV27 to TRBJ2-1; 9 nucleotides align to TRBD2. Germline V gives CDR1 MNHEY, CDR2 SMNVEV (reference sequence). The CDR3 contains 12 residues. V lost 5 bases and J lost 12; bases outside the gene matches: 5. The CDR3 reads CASSASGVVQFF. The CDR3 nucleotides read TGTGCCAGCAGTGCTAGCGGGGTGGTGCAGTTCTTC.

This clonotype was counted ten times or more. Here the CDR3 DNA reads TGTGCCAGCAGCCAACTGGGACTAGCGGTCAACAATGAGCAGTTCTTC. Translating it yields CASSQLGLAVNNEQFF. The V gene is TRBV3-1, the J gene TRBJ2-1, with 11 bases identical to TRBD2. Germline V gene data show CDR1 as LGHDT and CDR2 as YNNKEL (reference sequence). The V segment lost 2 bases and the J segment 5 bases; nucleotides outside the gene matches: 5. This CDR3 contains 16 residues.

This clonotype was found many times. The CDR3 coding sequence is TGCAGTGCTAGCCCGACTAGCGGGAGTTACAATGAGCAGTTCTTC. Translated, it gives CSASPTSGSYNEQFF. The chain couples TRBV20-1 to TRBJ2-1; 12 nucleotides match TRBD2. Germline assignment: CDR1 DFQATT and CDR2 SNEGSKA (reference sequence). This CDR3 comprises 15 residues. After removal of 3 bases from V and 4 bases from J, the junction contained 4 bases not matched to a gene.

The rearrangement links TRBV9 to TRBJ2-1, with a tentative D call TRBD2 (5 bases). The length of the CDR3 is 14 residues. Germline CDR1 and CDR2: SGDLS and YYNGEE. V was cut by 3 bases and J by 5 bases, with 12 bases left in between. In nucleotides, the CDR3 is TGTGCCAGCAGCGGAACTAGTTTCAACAATGAGCAGTTCTTC. It specifies CASSGTSFNNEQFF.

This clonotype was observed at least ten times. The chain employs TRBV3-1 and TRBJ2-5; D could derive from TRBD1 or TRBD2 (5 bases each). V lost 2 bases, J lost 2 bases, and 12 bases lay in between. Germline-derived CDR1 and CDR2 are LGHDT and YNNKEL (reference sequence). The CDR3 is 15 amino acids. The CDR3 DNA follows: TGTGCCAGCAGCCAATGGAGAGGGGTTCAAGAGACCCAGTACTTC. Amino acid sequence: CASSQWRGVQETQYF.

With respect to this clonotype: A read error is possible here, since a much larger clone lies one base away. The chain uses TRBV10-3 and TRBJ2-2; the D is unclear. The CDR3 has 12 residues. Germline lookup yields CDR1 ENHRY and CDR2 SYGVKD. Trimming shortened V by 5 bases and J by 0 bases, and 1 base separated the two germline ends. CDR3 sequence: CAISPNTGELFF. The CDR3 coding sequence is TGTGCCATCAGTCCGAACACCGGGGAGCTGTTTTTT.

This clonotype occurred many times. The chain carries TRBV5-5 and TRBJ2-3; D gene ambiguous. Germline V gene lookup returns CDR1 SGHKS and CDR2 YYEKEE (reference sequence). The germline V and J ends were trimmed by 4 bases and 3 bases, with 12 bases remaining between them. The CDR3 runs to 14 residues. CDR3 protein: CASSPTWRTDTQYF. The CDR3 nucleotides are TGTGCCAGCAGCCCTACGTGGAGAACAGATACGCAGTATTTT.

This clonotype was observed a few times. The CDR3, as DNA: TGCAGCGTTGATAGGGCCACAGATACGCAGTATTTT. This gives the protein CSVDRATDTQYF. This chain joins TRBV29-1 and TRBJ2-3; no clear D. Trimming took 3 bases from V and 2 from J, leaving 6 bases between them. The CDR3 has 12 residues. Germline values: CDR1 SQVTM, CDR2 ANQGSEA.

The chain combines TRBV19 with TRBJ2-7; 8 bases map to TRBD1. Germline V gives CDR1 LNHDA, CDR2 SQIVND (reference sequence). V was pared by 2 bases and J by 0 bases, with 6 bases of the junction left unmatched. The CDR3 spans 16 residues. CDR3 sequence: CASSIKLGQVSYEQYF. The CDR3 coding sequence is TGTGCCAGTAGTATAAAGTTGGGACAGGTCTCCTACGAGCAGTACTTC.

This clonotype came up a few times. The CDR3 region has the DNA TGTGCCAGCAGCCCGGGACTAGTGAGCACAGATACGCAGTATTTT. Translation gives CASSPGLVSTDTQYF. V and J are TRBV7-9 and TRBJ2-3, with TRBD2 matching 8 bases. The CDR3 totals 15 residues. With 5 bases clipped from V and 0 bases from J, the junction kept 4 bases outside the gene matches. The germline gives CDR1 SEHNR, CDR2 FQNEAQ (reference sequence).

This clonotype was observed a handful of times. The V and J genes are TRBV19 and TRBJ2-3; D might be TRBD1 (6 bases). Germline-derived CDR1 and CDR2 are LNHDA and SQIVND (reference sequence). The CDR3 has 16 amino acids. V shed 3 bases and J shed 2 bases, with 15 bases lying between them. CDR3 coding DNA: TGTGCCAGTAGTATCAGGGGCAGGGGATACACAGATACGCAGTATTTT. The encoded protein is CASSIRGRGYTDTQYF.

The count of this clonotype is one. The V and J genes are TRBV15 and TRBJ2-5; 9 nucleotides line up with TRBD2. J gave up 5 bases and V 0 bases, and 10 bases lay outside the gene matches. This CDR3 region has 17 residues. Germline-derived CDR1 and CDR2 are LNHNV and YYDKDF (reference sequence). CDR3 sequence reads: CATSREGPGLAVETQYF. The CDR3 nucleotides read TGTGCCACCAGCAGAGAGGGACCGGGACTAGCTGTGGAGACCCAGTACTTC.

At least ten counts were recorded for this clonotype. V and J are TRBV7-6 and TRBJ2-7, with 8 bases fitting TRBD1. V was clipped by 4 bases and J by 2 bases; unmatched bases: 7. Per the germline V gene, CDR1 is SGHVS and CDR2 is FNYEAQ. The CDR3 runs to 15 residues. CDR3 coding DNA: TGTGCCAGCAGCTCCTACGGACAGGGTACCTACGAGCAGTACTTC. Its protein is CASSSYGQGTYEQYF.

This rearrangement joins TRBV7-3 to TRBJ2-1; 8 bases are shared with TRBD2. This CDR3 is 13 amino acids long. J lost 9 bases, V lost 4 bases, and 5 bases had no gene match. CDR1 is SGHTA and CDR2 is FQGTGA in the germline V gene. The CDR3 bases are TGTGCCAGCAGCTCTACGGGGGGGGGTGAGCAGTTCTTC. Translating gives CASSSTGGGEQFF. The full variable domain, rest sourced from reference TRBV7-3 and TRBJ2-1, is GAGVSQTPSNKVTEKGKYVELRCDPISGHTALYWYRQSLGQGPEFLIYFQGTGAADDSGLPNDRFFAVRPEGSVSTLKIQRTERGDSAVYLCASSSTGGGEQFFGPGTRLTVL.

This clonotype has a count of ten or more. The genes are TRBV27 and TRBJ1-5; D ambiguous. CDR3 length: 17 amino acids. Trimming cost V 0 bases and J 3 bases, with 15 bases left between them. Per the germline V gene, CDR1 is MNHEY and CDR2 is SMNVEV (reference sequence). The CDR3 loop reads CASSLSALAGPNQPQHF. In nucleotides, the CDR3 is TGTGCCAGCAGTTTATCCGCGCTGGCAGGTCCCAATCAGCCCCAGCATTTT.

This clonotype was counted ten times or more. The chain carries TRBV15 and TRBJ1-2; no reliable D call. Germline assignment: CDR1 LNHNV and CDR2 YYDKDF (reference sequence). The V end lost 0 bases, the J end lost 5 bases, and 13 bases lay between the germline ends. This CDR3 has 15 residues. The CDR3 here is CATSRDARLGYGYTF. The CDR3 DNA follows: TGTGCCACCAGCAGAGACGCCCGACTTGGGTATGGCTACACCTTC.

The sample holds a few counts of this clonotype. CDR3 sequence (DNA): TGTGCCAGCAGTTCCGGGACAGGGTTTGAAAAACTGTTTTTT. Translated: CASSSGTGFEKLFF. The V and J genes are TRBV27 and TRBJ1-4; TRBD1 aligns across 9 bases. Germline V gene data show CDR1 as MNHEY and CDR2 as SMNVEV (reference sequence). The CDR3 is 14 amino acids. V lost 4 bases and J lost 7; bases outside the gene matches: 4.

This clonotype was observed many times. The chain combines TRBV2 with TRBJ2-1; no clear D gene. Germline-derived CDR1 and CDR2 are SNHLY and FYNNEI. V lost 8 bases to trimming and J lost 0 bases, with 11 bases between them. The CDR3 is 14 amino acids. CDR3 nucleotide sequence: TGTGCCAGCGTTCCGTCGAGCTCCTACAATGAGCAGTTCTTC. Residues: CASVPSSSYNEQFF.

The chain joins TRBV4-3 to TRBJ1-5, with TRBD1 as a possible D gene (5 bases). CDR1 LGHNA and CDR2 YSLEER come from the germline V gene. This CDR3 is 15 amino acids long. With 0 bases removed from V and 6 bases from J, the gap between germline ends came to 12 bases. The CDR3 loop reads CASSQDWGGGQPQHF. Here the CDR3 DNA reads TGCGCCAGCAGCCAAGATTGGGGGGGTGGTCAGCCCCAGCATTTT.